This TCR beta chain is drawn from a study of control samples from healthy donors and cancer patients. Using immunoSEQ multiplex PCR, the repertoire was profiled, and TCRdb retains in-frame clones only, with some absent. The table has approximately 70,000 clones, roughly 89% seen once. This CDR3 contains 16 residues. V lost 0 bases to trimming and J lost 0 bases, with 9 bases between them. The germline gives CDR1 LNHNV, CDR2 YYDKDF (reference sequence). This receptor was obtained from a man aged 60 to 69 with lung cancer. Sequenced material: PBMCs. The genes are TRBV15 and TRBJ1-5; D is uncertain. The CDR3 sequence: CATSREAPNSNQPQHF. CDR3 DNA sequence: TGTGCCACCAGCAGAGAGGCCCCGAATAGCAATCAGCCCCAGCATTTT.